The 10 T cell receptor beta chains reported below all come from one sample, sequenced in a study of memory CD4+ T cells and cytomegalovirus serostatus (dated by TCRdb to between 2017 and 2020). A FACSAria II was used to sort memory CD4+ T cells, defined as single viable CD3+CD4+CD8-CD45RO+ cells. The protocol used for the library was the immunoSEQ multiplex PCR assay. TCRdb limited this immuneACCESS table to in-frame rearrangements with V and J called. A share of clones is missing; checked studies link under half to unresolved V genes, and the rest is unexplained. In all, the sample holds around 63,000 clones, and 80% of those were seen once. In total, the top ten clones hold over 0.4% of the sample. Sequenced: memory CD4+ T cells from blood. These TCRs come from an adult in good health and CMV-seronegative. Some clones in this sample may be carry-over from other donors' samples.

The gene calls are TRBV19 and TRBJ1-1; 8 nucleotides match TRBD1. CDR1 is LNHDA and CDR2 is SQIVND in the germline V gene (reference sequence). The CDR3 covers 15 residues. The V segment lost 6 bases and the J segment 4 bases; nucleotides outside the gene matches: 10. DNA of the CDR3: TGTGCCAGTAGCCCCTTGACAGGGGCGGGCACTGAAGCTTTCTTT. Protein product: CASSPLTGAGTEAFF.

The gene calls are TRBV7-8 and TRBJ2-7, with D maybe TRBD1 (6 bases). Germline assignment: CDR1 SGHVS and CDR2 FQNEAQ. This CDR3 has 15 residues. Deletions cut 5 bases from V and 0 bases from J, with 14 bases between. The CDR3 spells CASSPGAGPSYEQYF. CDR3 sequence (DNA): TGTGCCAGCAGCCCAGGGGCAGGACCCTCCTACGAGCAGTACTTC.

This chain links TRBV6-1 with TRBJ2-2, with TRBD2 matching over 10 bases. Germline assignment: CDR1 MNHNS and CDR2 SASEGT. V shed 7 bases, J shed 6 bases, and the junction held 5 bases outside the gene matches. The CDR3 spans 14 residues. The CDR3 coding sequence is TGTGCCAGCATTCGACTAGCGGGCGCCGGGGAGCTGTTTTTT. Translating it yields CASIRLAGAGELFF.

This clone was seen only a few times. V and J are TRBV2 and TRBJ1-4, with D unresolved. This CDR3 is built from 15 residues. With 1 base removed from V and 5 bases from J, the gap between germline ends came to 11 bases. Per the germline V gene, CDR1 is SNHLY and CDR2 is FYNNEI. CDR3 coding DNA: TGTGCCAGCAGTGAAGAAGGATCGGCGAATGAAAAACTGTTTTTT. Its translation: CASSEEGSANEKLFF. Variable domain in full (rest from reference TRBV2 and TRBJ1-4): EPEVTQTPSHQVTQMGQEVILRCVPISNHLYFYWYRQILGQKVEFLVSFYNNEISEKSEIFDDQFSVERPDGSNFTLKIRSTKLEDSAMYFCASSEEGSANEKLFFGSGTQLSVL.

CDR3: CASTTLEGGYTGELFF. As DNA, the CDR3 is TGCGCCAGCACCACTCTGGAGGGAGGGTACACCGGGGAGCTGTTTTTT. The chain has TRBV5-1 and TRBJ2-2, with TRBD2 matching 7 bases. CDR3 length equals 16 residues. Germline V gene data show CDR1 as SGHRS and CDR2 as YFSETQ. The V segment lost 6 bases and the J segment 3 bases; nucleotides outside the gene matches: 11.

This chain connects TRBV30 to TRBJ2-2; TRBD1 aligns across 9 bases. The CDR3 spans 18 residues. CDR1 GTSNPN and CDR2 SVGIG come from the germline V gene (reference sequence). The ends lost 4 bases at V and 1 base at J; junction bases unmatched: 13. This CDR3 reads CAWTRQGVLVGNTGELFF. In DNA, the CDR3 is TGTGCCTGGACGAGACAGGGGGTGTTGGTGGGGAACACCGGGGAGCTGTTTTTT.

As to this clone: This sample also contains other DNA sequences that code for the same CDR3. This chain joins TRBV7-9 and TRBJ2-3; no clear D gene. With 5 bases removed from V and 2 bases from J, the gap between germline ends came to 2 bases. The germline V gene has CDR1 SEHNR and CDR2 FQNEAQ (reference sequence). The CDR3 length is 11 residues. The CDR3 DNA sequence: TGTGCCAGCAGCCCCACAGATACGCAGTATTTT. Translating gives CASSPTDTQYF.

The chain is built from TRBV30 and TRBJ2-1, with D tentatively TRBD1 (6 bases). Germline V lookup: CDR1 GTSNPN, CDR2 SVGIG (reference sequence). This CDR3 has 16 amino acids. Trimming cost V 0 bases and J 3 bases, with 15 bases left between them. The CDR3, as DNA: TGTGCCTGGAGTGTAAACCAGGGGCGACTCTACAATGAGCAGTTCTTC. It is translated as CAWSVNQGRLYNEQFF.

The chain is built from TRBV11-2 and TRBJ2-7, with D unclear. From germline, CDR1 is SGHAT and CDR2 FQNNGV. CDR3 length equals 13 residues. Trimming took 6 bases from V and 2 from J, leaving 11 bases between them. CDR3 in amino acids: CASSWAVPYEQYF. CDR3 DNA: TGTGCCAGCAGTTGGGCCGTACCCTACGAGCAGTACTTC.

This rearrangement joins TRBV4-2 to TRBJ2-5; D ambiguous. The germline CDR1 and CDR2 sequences are LGHNA and YNFKEQ. The CDR3 loop spans 15 amino acids. The germline V and J ends were trimmed by 0 bases and 3 bases, with 11 bases remaining between them. The CDR3 bases are TGTGCCAGCAGCCAAGATACCAGCTCCGAAGAGACCCAGTACTTC. It translates to CASSQDTSSEETQYF.